This is a list of T cell receptor beta chains from one sample in a study of Ad26.COV2.S vaccination and SARS-CoV-2 variants. Libraries were prepared by immunoSEQ multiplex PCR; TCRdb keeps only in-frame clonotypes and omits some of them. The table lists 350,000 to 500,000 clones, 85% to 90% of them singletons. Sample: peripheral blood, taken in a trial of Ad26.COV2.S vaccine versus placebo. The receptors originated from a person between 18 and 65 years old who received the Ad26.COV2.S COVID-19 vaccine or a placebo. Both conserved end residues are part of each CDR3. The D gene is left open where the match is weak. The size of a clone is reported for some rows only, either as once, few or many, or as a class for expanded clones.

len	v_gene	d_gene	abundance	j_gene	CDR3aa	CDR3nt
15	TRBV9	.	.	TRBJ2-7	CASSVGGSYPNEQYF	TGTGCCAGCAGCGTAGGGGGTTCTTATCCCAACGAGCAGTACTTC
15	TRBV2	.	.	TRBJ1-1	CASSGSVAGYYEAFF	TGTGCCAGCAGTGGTTCGGTGGCCGGATATTATGAAGCTTTCTTT
15	TRBV6-5	.	.	TRBJ2-2	CASMGSGRGTGELFF	TGTGCCAGCATGGGGTCTGGGCGGGGAACCGGGGAGCTGTTTTTT
13	TRBV5-4	.	.	TRBJ1-1	CASSLLEYTEAFF	TGTGCCAGCAGCTTGTTGGAGTACACTGAAGCTTTCTTT
16	TRBV3-1/TRBV3-2	TRBD2	.	TRBJ2-5	CASSLGLAGTSETQYF	TGTGCCAGCAGCTTGGGACTAGCGGGGACTTCCGAGACCCAGTACTTC
16	TRBV4-3	TRBD2	.	TRBJ2-1	CASSQDGAGGLSEQFF	TGCGCCAGCAGCCAAGATGGGGCGGGGGGGCTGAGTGAGCAGTTCTTC
16	TRBV19	.	.	TRBJ1-5	CASSFSTGTYNQPQHF	TGTGCCAGTAGTTTTAGTACGGGTACTTACAATCAGCCCCAGCATTTT
14	TRBV5-1	TRBD1	.	TRBJ2-5	CASSRDRVQETQYF	TGCGCCAGCAGCCGGGACAGAGTCCAAGAGACCCAGTACTTC
15	TRBV5-1	TRBD1	once	TRBJ2-1	CASSRGQIPGNEQFF	TGCGCCAGCAGCAGGGGACAGATACCGGGGAATGAGCAGTTCTTC
14	TRBV3-1/TRBV3-2	TRBD1	.	TRBJ2-2	CASSQWTGSGELFF	TGTGCCAGCAGCCAGTGGACAGGGTCCGGGGAGCTGTTTTTT
14	TRBV10-3	TRBD2	.	TRBJ2-5	CAISGSGGGKTQYF	TGTGCCATCAGCGGGAGCGGGGGAGGAAAGACCCAGTACTTC
19	TRBV7-9	TRBD2	.	TRBJ2-5	CASSLAPGLAGVYQETQYF	TGTGCCAGCAGCTTAGCCCCGGGACTAGCGGGGGTGTACCAAGAGACCCAGTACTTC
15	TRBV7-9	TRBD1	.	TRBJ2-7	CASRPTGQGPYEQYF	TGTGCCAGCAGACCCACGGGACAGGGCCCCTACGAGCAGTACTTC
16	TRBV9	TRBD1	.	TRBJ2-2	CASSVDRGRNTGELFF	TGTGCCAGCAGCGTAGACAGGGGCAGAAACACCGGGGAGCTGTTTTTT
14	TRBV9	TRBD1	.	TRBJ1-1	CASSVGQANTEAFF	TGTGCCAGCAGCGTCGGACAGGCGAACACTGAAGCTTTCTTT
15	TRBV15	.	.	TRBJ2-2	CATSSNRVATGELFF	TGTGCCACCAGCAGTAACAGGGTAGCCACCGGGGAGCTGTTTTTT
13	TRBV18	.	.	TRBJ1-5	CASSRQDNQPQHF	TGTGCCAGCTCACGCCAGGACAATCAGCCCCAGCATTTT
15	TRBV9	TRBD1	.	TRBJ2-3	CASSPRDRGGDTQYF	TGTGCCAGCAGCCCTCGGGACAGGGGAGGAGATACGCAGTATTTT
15	TRBV19	.	.	TRBJ1-3	CASMAQATHGNTIYF	TGTGCCAGTATGGCGCAGGCAACTCACGGAAACACCATATATTTT
12	TRBV19	TRBD1	.	TRBJ1-2	CASRGTAYGYTF	TGTGCCAGTAGGGGGACAGCCTATGGCTACACCTTC
14	TRBV7-2	TRBD1	.	TRBJ1-4	CASSPRGHLEKLFF	TGTGCCAGCAGCCCAAGGGGGCATCTTGAAAAACTGTTTTTT
12	TRBV6-2/TRBV6-3	.	.	TRBJ1-1	CASSSLVLEAFF	TGTGCCAGCAGTTCCTTGGTACTGGAAGCTTTCTTT
16	TRBV28	TRBD1	.	TRBJ2-7	CASSLPPTGGAYEQYF	TGTGCCAGCAGTTTACCCCCGACAGGGGGCGCCTACGAGCAGTACTTC
19	TRBV7-9	TRBD1	.	TRBJ1-3	CASSLLPGQGEPAGNTIYF	TGTGCCAGCAGCTTACTACCGGGACAGGGGGAACCAGCTGGAAACACCATATATTTT
14	TRBV28	.	.	TRBJ1-4	CASRQGPTNEKLFF	TGTGCCAGCAGACAGGGTCCAACTAATGAAAAACTGTTTTTT
14	TRBV11-3	TRBD2	.	TRBJ2-2	CASAQRREGGELFF	TGTGCCAGCGCCCAACGCAGGGAGGGTGGGGAGCTGTTTTTT